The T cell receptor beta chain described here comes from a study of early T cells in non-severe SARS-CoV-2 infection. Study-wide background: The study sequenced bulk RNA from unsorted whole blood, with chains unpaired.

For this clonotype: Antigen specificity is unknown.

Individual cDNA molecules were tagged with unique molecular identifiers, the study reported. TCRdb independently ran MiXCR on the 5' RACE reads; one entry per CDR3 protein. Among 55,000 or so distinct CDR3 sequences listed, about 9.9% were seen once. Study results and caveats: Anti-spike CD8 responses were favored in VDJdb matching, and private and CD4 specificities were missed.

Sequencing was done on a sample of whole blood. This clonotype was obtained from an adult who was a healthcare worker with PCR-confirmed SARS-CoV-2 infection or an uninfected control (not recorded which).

The CDR3: CSARTPTNNEQFF. The CDR3, as DNA: TGCAGTGCTAGAACCCCGACCAACAATGAGCAGTTCTTC. The chain couples TRBV20-1 to TRBJ2-1, with unresolved D. Deletions cut 2 bases from V and 5 bases from J, with 10 bases between. Germline V CDR1 and CDR2: DFQATT, SNEGSKA (reference sequence). The CDR3 loop spans 13 amino acids.